This T cell receptor beta chain originates from a study of T cells in Graves' hyperthyroidism and ophthalmopathy. Study-wide findings and caveats: Clonotypes that were expanded in thyroid above 0.001 mostly appeared in blood too.

This sample holds PBMCs from 10 ml fresh peripheral blood. Trimming took 4 bases from V and 5 from J; bases not matched to a gene: 0. The germline CDR1 and CDR2 sequences are SGHTA and FQGTGA. The CDR3 has 14 amino acids. This clonotype showed up many times. Its matching antigen is unknown. RNA transcripts served as the template for amplifying TCR beta CDR3 regions. First-round RT-PCR targeting the TCR CDR3 was performed with the HTBI primer set. In TCRdb, the multiplex PCR reads were re-called with MiXCR into one record per CDR3 protein. The table records around 620,000 distinct CDR3 sequences, over 12% of them present only once.

The rearrangement links TRBV7-3 to TRBJ2-1; 12 positions agree with TRBD2. The TCR was taken from a woman younger than 30 with Graves' ophthalmopathy. The specimen was blood. As DNA, the CDR3 is TGTGCCAGCAGCTGGACTAGCGGGAACAATGAGCAGTTCTTC. It encodes CASSWTSGNNEQFF.